This T cell receptor (beta chain) was observed in a study of blood T cell repertoires in COVID-19. After removal of 2 bases from V and 0 bases from J, the junction contained 10 bases not matched to a gene. The germline V gene has CDR1 MNHNS and CDR2 SASEGT. This CDR3 contains 18 residues. The table came from immunoSEQ multiplex PCR; TCRdb's copy has only in-frame clones and leaves some out. The sample consists of 150,000 to 200,000 clones, approximately 87% of them appearing once. This clonotype was obtained from a man aged 35 to 55 with active or convalescent COVID-19. The chain recombines TRBV6-1 with TRBJ2-3, with 8 bases fitting TRBD1. The sample was peripheral blood. CDR3 loop: CASSERTTGATSTDTQYF. The CDR3, as DNA: TGTGCCAGCAGTGAACGAACGACAGGGGCTACTAGCACAGATACGCAGTATTTT.